The T cell receptor beta chain described here comes from a study of blood T cell repertoires in COVID-19. Across the whole study: Collection of acute and convalescent COVID-19 samples took place in the United States, Italy and Spain. From T cells, B-cell-depleted T cells, or PBMCs came the material, which was cDNA or gDNA.

This CDR3 has 13 residues. V was shortened by 0 bases and J by 6 bases, with 7 bases between the two germline ends. Per germline, CDR1 SGHRS and CDR2 YFSETQ. Source study methods: The authors estimated nucleated cell counts from reference gene primer amplification. Only in-frame clones appear in the TCRdb table, and some are missing; sequencing was by immunoSEQ multiplex PCR. That table gives V, J and clone size, and the DNA gave D and trimming. This sample has 40,000 to 55,000 clones; approximately 77% occur once, and the top ten carry around 4.4%. The specimen was peripheral blood. V and J are TRBV5-1 and TRBJ1-5; D remains ambiguous. This sequence originates from a woman in her sixties or seventies with acute or convalescent COVID-19. As DNA, the CDR3 is TGCGCCAGCAGCTTGGCCGGTAGTCAGCCCCAGCATTTT. Residues: CASSLAGSQPQHF.